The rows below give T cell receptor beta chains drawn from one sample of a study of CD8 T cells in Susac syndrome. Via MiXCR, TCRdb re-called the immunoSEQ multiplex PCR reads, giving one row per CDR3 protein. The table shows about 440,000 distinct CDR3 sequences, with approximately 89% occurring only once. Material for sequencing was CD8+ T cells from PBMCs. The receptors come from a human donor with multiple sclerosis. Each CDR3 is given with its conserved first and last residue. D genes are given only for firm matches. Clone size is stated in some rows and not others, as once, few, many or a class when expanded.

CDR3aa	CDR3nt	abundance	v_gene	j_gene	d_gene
CASSPLKGGTQYF	TGTGCCAGCAGTCCTCTGAAGGGAGGCACCCAGTACTTC	.	TRBV7-9	TRBJ2-5	.
CASSFREPATNEKLFF	TGTGCCAGCAGCTTCCGGGAACCTGCAACTAATGAAAAACTGTTTTTT	.	TRBV5-8	TRBJ1-4	.
CASSLSGLAGDEQFF	TGTGCCAGCAGTTTATCGGGGCTAGCGGGAGACGAGCAGTTCTTC	once	TRBV27	TRBJ2-1	TRBD2
CAISGGQRNTEAFF	TGTGCCATCAGTGGGGGACAGCGGAACACTGAAGCTTTCTTT	few	TRBV10-3	TRBJ1-1	TRBD1
CASTSPRANTEAFF	TGTGCCAGCACCTCCCCCAGAGCGAACACTGAAGCTTTCTTT	.	TRBV7-9	TRBJ1-1	.
CASSQEGPQETQYF	TGCGCCAGCAGCCAAGAAGGTCCTCAAGAGACCCAGTACTTC	.	TRBV4-1	TRBJ2-5	.
CASSQEAGAYEQYF	TGTGCCAGCAGCCAAGAAGCCGGCGCCTACGAGCAGTACTTC	.	TRBV14	TRBJ2-7	.
CASLRAARSDTQYF	TGTGCCAGCCTACGAGCGGCCAGATCAGATACGCAGTATTTT	few	TRBV28	TRBJ2-3	.
CASSYLRTNEKLFF	TGTGCCAGCAGTTACCTCCGGACCAATGAAAAACTGTTTTTT	once	TRBV12-3/TRBV12-4	TRBJ1-4	.
CASSPGPGTTLYEQYF	TGTGCCAGCAGCCCAGGCCCCGGGACTACACTCTACGAGCAGTACTTC	.	TRBV9	TRBJ2-7	TRBD2
CASSLIPGELFF	TGTGCCAGCAGTTTGATACCCGGGGAGCTGTTTTTT	few	TRBV27	TRBJ2-2	.
CASSSSLAAGTGELFF	TGCGCCAGCAGCTCCTCACTAGCGGCGGGAACCGGGGAGCTGTTTTTT	.	TRBV5-1	TRBJ2-2	TRBD2
CASSHGTDSYEQYF	TGCGCCAGCAGTCACGGGACTGACTCCTACGAGCAGTACTTC	.	TRBV5-1	TRBJ2-7	.